Listed here are 18 T cell receptor beta chains from one sample, sequenced in a study of blood T cell repertoires in COVID-19. TCRdb keeps only in-frame clones here, not all; method: immunoSEQ multiplex PCR. The sample includes 120,000 to 150,000 clones, 87% of them seen just once. The source material was peripheral blood. These receptors were collected from a woman aged 40-49 years with acute or convalescent COVID-19.

Written as DNA, the CDR3 is TGTGCCAGCAGTTCCAGCCAGCGGGGGGGCTACAATGAGCAGTTCTTC. Amino acids: CASSSSQRGGYNEQFF. The J gene is TRBJ2-1, the V gene TRBV28, with TRBD2 matching 10 bases. Germline V gene sequence: CDR1 MDHEN, CDR2 SYDVKM. The CDR3 sequence is 16 residues long. V was pared by 4 bases and J by 3 bases, with 6 bases of the junction left unmatched.

This chain uses TRBV19 with TRBJ2-4, with a tentative D call TRBD2 (7 bases). The CDR3 has 14 amino acids. Deletions cut 10 bases from V and 8 bases from J, with 21 bases between. Germline V gene data show CDR1 as LNHDA and CDR2 as SQIVND (reference sequence). The CDR3 DNA follows: TGTGCCACCACAGATCCCGGGGGGCACGACATTCAGTACTTC. Translating it yields CATTDPGGHDIQYF.

The chain is built from TRBV9 and TRBJ2-7; 9 bases fit TRBD2. Germline V lookup: CDR1 SGDLS, CDR2 YYNGEE. This CDR3 comprises 16 residues. The ends lost 5 bases at V and 4 bases at J; junction bases unmatched: 13. DNA of the CDR3: TGTGCCAGCAGTCACGGAGCTAGCGGGGCCTTATACGAGCAGTACTTC. This translates into CASSHGASGALYEQYF.

This chain uses TRBV19 with TRBJ1-2, with 8 nucleotides matching TRBD1. CDR3 length: 14 residues. Trimming took 7 bases from V and 8 from J; bases not matched to a gene: 12. CDR1 is LNHDA, CDR2 SQIVND, per germline (reference sequence). As DNA, the CDR3 is TGTGCCAGTACTTCTTTAGGACAGGGAGACGGCTACACCTTC. It yields the protein CASTSLGQGDGYTF. Variable domain in full (rest from reference TRBV19 and TRBJ1-2): DGGITQSPKYLFRKEGQNVTLSCEQNLNHDAMYWYRQDPGQGLRLIYYSQIVNDFQKGDIAEGYSVSREKKESFPLTVTSAQKNPTAFYLCASTSLGQGDGYTFGSGTRLTVV.

The chain couples TRBV2 to TRBJ1-2; D is undetermined. From germline, CDR1 is SNHLY and CDR2 FYNNEI. V was pared by 3 bases and J by 5 bases, with 19 bases between. The CDR3 length is 16 residues. CDR3: CASSDPVQALFYGYTF. CDR3 coding DNA: TGTGCCAGCAGTGATCCGGTCCAAGCCCTCTTTTATGGCTACACCTTC.

The J gene is TRBJ2-3, the V gene TRBV7-2; 7 bases align to TRBD2. With V trimmed by 3 bases and J by 0 bases, 12 bases remained unmatched. Germline lookup yields CDR1 SGHTA and CDR2 FQGNSA. The CDR3 is 18 residues long. CDR3 protein: CASSFRSLLATSTDTQYF. In nucleotides, the CDR3 is TGTGCCAGCAGCTTTCGGTCCCTACTAGCGACTAGCACAGATACGCAGTATTTT.

The chain combines TRBV7-2 with TRBJ2-7; D might be TRBD2 (6 bases). Germline CDR1 SGHTA, CDR2 FQGNSA. V was cut by 5 bases and J by 3 bases, with 14 bases left in between. The CDR3 runs 14 residues. DNA of the CDR3: TGTGCCAGCAGCGGGCTAGCGTTAGGCTACGAGCAGTACTTC. Protein product: CASSGLALGYEQYF.

J is TRBJ2-3 and V is TRBV19; D perhaps matches TRBD2 (6 bases). Looked up from germline, CDR1 is LNHDA and CDR2 is SQIVND (reference sequence). The CDR3 runs to 15 residues. Trimming took 3 bases from V and 0 from J, leaving 10 bases between them. CDR3 nucleotides: TGTGCCAGTAGTATGAGGAGGGCTAGCACAGATACGCAGTATTTT. It translates to CASSMRRASTDTQYF.

This sequence joins TRBV2 and TRBJ1-1, with TRBD1 identical over 7 bases. This CDR3 has 14 residues. In germline, CDR1 is SNHLY, CDR2 FYNNEI. V shed 7 bases and J 4 bases; nucleotides not matched to a gene: 9. The CDR3: CASKREGTVTEAFF. CDR3 nucleotide sequence: TGTGCCAGCAAACGGGAAGGGACAGTCACTGAAGCTTTCTTT.

The chain carries TRBV5-1 and TRBJ1-2; D is undetermined. CDR1 and CDR2 (germline): SGHRS, YFSETQ. The CDR3 length is 12 residues. V was trimmed by 4 bases and J by 7 bases, leaving 11 bases between them. CDR3 sequence (DNA): TGCGCCAGCAGCGCACAGTTCGCTGGCTACACCTTC. Protein product: CASSAQFAGYTF.

This clone has just one count. This chain connects TRBV30 to TRBJ2-5, with 12 bases fitting TRBD2. The V segment lost 1 base and the J segment 1 base; nucleotides outside the gene matches: 4. CDR1 is GTSNPN and CDR2 is SVGIG in the germline V gene (reference sequence). This CDR3 has 16 residues. The chain's CDR3 is CAWSETSGRIQETQYF. The CDR3 coding sequence is TGTGCCTGGAGTGAAACTAGCGGGAGGATCCAAGAGACCCAGTACTTC.

The chain is built from TRBV7-6 and TRBJ1-3; weak D call: TRBD1 (6 bases). The CDR3 consists of 17 residues. V was clipped by 2 bases and J by 0 bases, with 14 bases between them. The V gene's germline CDR1 is SGHVS and CDR2 FNYEAQ. CDR3 protein: CASSLKAGAPSGNTIYF. The CDR3 bases are TGTGCCAGCAGCTTAAAGGCAGGGGCCCCCTCTGGAAACACCATATATTTT.

J is TRBJ2-7 and V is TRBV7-2; D is possibly TRBD1 (6 bases). V lost 5 bases and J 3 bases, leaving 11 bases between the germline ends. This CDR3 has 13 amino acids. Germline V gives CDR1 SGHTA, CDR2 FQGNSA. The DNA of the CDR3 is TGTGCCAGCAGCATACCAGGGGTCTACGAGCAGTACTTC. Translation gives CASSIPGVYEQYF. Full variable domain (rest looked up from reference TRBV7-2 and TRBJ2-7): GAGVSQSPSNKVTEKGKDVELRCDPISGHTALYWYRQSLGQGLEFLIYFQGNSAPDKSGLPSDRFSAERTGGSVSTLTIQRTQQEDSAVYLCASSIPGVYEQYFGPGTRLTVT.

The chain has TRBV11-2 and TRBJ1-1; 7 positions agree with TRBD1. V shed 3 bases, J shed 6 bases, and the junction held 4 bases outside the gene matches. The CDR3 length is 13 residues. CDR1 and CDR2 (germline): SGHAT, FQNNGV. CDR3 residues: CASSLSTGAEAFF. The CDR3 region has the DNA TGTGCCAGCAGCTTGAGTACAGGGGCTGAAGCTTTCTTT. The complete variable domain, with remaining parts taken from reference TRBV11-2 and TRBJ1-1, reads EAGVAQSPRYKIIEKRQSVAFWCNPISGHATLYWYQQILGQGPKLLIQFQNNGVVDDSQLPKDRFSAERLKGVDSTLKIQPAKLEDSAVYLCASSLSTGAEAFFGQGTRLTVV.

The rearrangement joins TRBV7-9 to TRBJ2-7; D gene unclear. The CDR3 runs to 15 residues. Germline V gene data show CDR1 as SEHNR and CDR2 as FQNEAQ (reference sequence). Trimming stripped 1 base from V and 3 bases from J, with 13 bases between. DNA for the CDR3: TGTGCCAGCAGCTTAGTTACCGGGTCCATCTACGAGCAGTACTTC. It specifies CASSLVTGSIYEQYF.

The chain is built from TRBV9 and TRBJ1-1; 8 bases line up with TRBD1. CDR1 SGDLS and CDR2 YYNGEE come from the germline V gene. V dropped 4 bases and J dropped 0; count of bases not matched to a gene: 5. This CDR3 contains 15 residues. The CDR3 nucleotides read TGTGCCAGCAGCCCCTCACAGGGGGTGAACACTGAAGCTTTCTTT. This encodes CASSPSQGVNTEAFF.

This clone was recorded once. The chain links TRBV19 to TRBJ2-1; 8 bases are a match to TRBD1. V lost 10 bases, J lost 2 bases, and 10 bases stayed unmatched. Per the germline V gene, CDR1 is LNHDA and CDR2 is SQIVND (reference sequence). This CDR3 is 15 amino acids long. CDR3 bases: TGTGCCACCTCCCCAGGGACAGGTGCCTACAATGAGCAGTTCTTC. Encoded protein: CATSPGTGAYNEQFF.

The sample holds one count of this clone. The chain recombines TRBV24-1 with TRBJ1-5; tentative D call: TRBD1 (5 bases). This CDR3 is built from 12 residues. V was cut by 5 bases and J by 6 bases, with 7 bases left in between. Germline loops: CDR1 KGHDR, CDR2 SFDVKD. Written as DNA, the CDR3 is TGTGCCACCAGTGTGGGGGGTCAGCCCCAGCATTTT. Translating gives CATSVGGQPQHF.